The rows below give T cell receptor beta chains drawn from one sample of a study of T cell responses to AZD1222 COVID-19 vaccine. Profiling relied on immunoSEQ multiplex PCR, and the TCRdb table lists in-frame clones only, not all of them. Among 160,000 or so clones, more than 75% were seen once, and the ten largest hold about 9%. The sample in question was peripheral blood, obtained 28 days after the second AZD1222 dose. These receptors were collected from an adult who received the AZD1222 COVID-19 vaccine. CDR3s include the opening cysteine and the closing phenylalanine or tryptophan. The order of the fields is CDR3 length, V gene, clone size, CDR3 protein. Where a row states a size, it is once, few, many or the class of an expanded clone; other rows omit it.

cdr3_length: 11
v_call: TRBV29-1
clone_size: .
cdr3_aa: CSHRGDYGYTF

cdr3_length: 17
v_call: TRBV7-5
clone_size: .
cdr3_aa: CARSLRGTQSSYNEQFF

cdr3_length: 15
v_call: TRBV4-1
clone_size: few
cdr3_aa: CASSPGLAGTYEQYF

cdr3_length: 11
v_call: TRBV29-1
clone_size: .
cdr3_aa: CSARVGGELFF

cdr3_length: 13
v_call: TRBV28
clone_size: .
cdr3_aa: CASSLLQGAPLHF

cdr3_length: 14
v_call: TRBV5-1
clone_size: .
cdr3_aa: CASSLSGTANEQFF

cdr3_length: 15
v_call: TRBV5-6
clone_size: .
cdr3_aa: CASSLGQGRHYGYTF

cdr3_length: 12
v_call: TRBV2
clone_size: .
cdr3_aa: CATSRDPGELFF

cdr3_length: 14
v_call: TRBV18
clone_size: .
cdr3_aa: CASSPDRTNYGYTF

cdr3_length: 13
v_call: TRBV7-9
clone_size: .
cdr3_aa: CAISTGRAETQYF

cdr3_length: 16
v_call: TRBV6-5
clone_size: once
cdr3_aa: CASSWRSDWGGSPLHF

cdr3_length: 14
v_call: TRBV19
clone_size: .
cdr3_aa: CASSQGPMVGEQFF

cdr3_length: 14
v_call: TRBV3-1/TRBV3-2
clone_size: .
cdr3_aa: CASSQDTSGNEQFF

cdr3_length: 14
v_call: TRBV29-1
clone_size: .
cdr3_aa: CSVGGGGYHNEQFF

cdr3_length: 14
v_call: TRBV7-8
clone_size: .
cdr3_aa: CASSLGLAQETQYF

cdr3_length: 16
v_call: TRBV5-6
clone_size: .
cdr3_aa: CASSLAGGPIYNEQFF

cdr3_length: 17
v_call: TRBV9
clone_size: .
cdr3_aa: CASSVASRISGANVLTF

cdr3_length: 15
v_call: TRBV5-4
clone_size: .
cdr3_aa: CASSLRLAGYNEQFF

cdr3_length: 14
v_call: TRBV3-1/TRBV3-2
clone_size: .
cdr3_aa: CASSQAGAREKLFF

cdr3_length: 15
v_call: TRBV28
clone_size: .
cdr3_aa: CASSFSGHYNQPQHF

cdr3_length: 14
v_call: TRBV14
clone_size: few
cdr3_aa: CASSQWQGLETQYF

cdr3_length: 15
v_call: TRBV4-1
clone_size: .
cdr3_aa: CASSQDVGQGEKLFF

cdr3_length: 13
v_call: TRBV19
clone_size: .
cdr3_aa: CASRDQGTDTQYF

cdr3_length: 14
v_call: TRBV5-1
clone_size: once
cdr3_aa: CASSYRAADEKLFF

cdr3_length: 11
v_call: TRBV30
clone_size: .
cdr3_aa: CAWTVKDEQYF

cdr3_length: 15
v_call: TRBV7-2
clone_size: .
cdr3_aa: CASSLRWAGAREQYF

cdr3_length: 15
v_call: TRBV11-2
clone_size: .
cdr3_aa: CASRRLAGATYEQYF

cdr3_length: 16
v_call: TRBV7-2
clone_size: once
cdr3_aa: CASSLDRGDYNSPLHF

cdr3_length: 14
v_call: TRBV10-1
clone_size: .
cdr3_aa: CASSEPGQETEAFF

cdr3_length: 14
v_call: TRBV7-2
clone_size: .
cdr3_aa: CASSSGTGGIGYTF

cdr3_length: 16
v_call: TRBV5-4
clone_size: once
cdr3_aa: CASSTRLALTGDTQYF

cdr3_length: 17
v_call: TRBV9
clone_size: .
cdr3_aa: CASSVAGLAGGQETQYF

cdr3_length: 12
v_call: TRBV5-1
clone_size: .
cdr3_aa: CASSTDVSPLHF

cdr3_length: 13
v_call: TRBV5-4
clone_size: once
cdr3_aa: CASSRGTGWGYTF

cdr3_length: 15
v_call: TRBV5-1
clone_size: .
cdr3_aa: CASSLSSGTFYEQFF

cdr3_length: 12
v_call: TRBV5-4
clone_size: .
cdr3_aa: CAIGLAGAEQYF

cdr3_length: 15
v_call: TRBV3-1/TRBV3-2
clone_size: .
cdr3_aa: CASSKLILVAGELFF